The T cell receptor (beta chain) described here comes from a study of patients and donors after allogeneic stem cell transplantation. V shed 5 bases and J shed 5 bases, with 15 bases lying between them. The CDR3 runs 14 residues. One entry per CDR3 protein, called by TCRdb with MiXCR from the RT-PCR reads. The table includes about 960,000 distinct CDR3 sequences, approximately 18% detected once. The sample taken for sequencing was blood, either unsorted or a sorted T cell fraction (not recorded which). The chain employs TRBV12-3 or TRBV12-4 and TRBJ2-5, with D tentatively TRBD1 (5 bases). This clonotype was sampled from a human donor who was either an allogeneic HSCT recipient or a stem cell or donor lymphocyte infusion donor (not recorded which). It is not recorded whose cells these are; they may come from a transplant donor. CDR3 sequence reads: CASSHDSIPETQYF. DNA of the CDR3: TGTGCCAGCAGTCACGACAGCATTCCGGAGACCCAGTACTTC.